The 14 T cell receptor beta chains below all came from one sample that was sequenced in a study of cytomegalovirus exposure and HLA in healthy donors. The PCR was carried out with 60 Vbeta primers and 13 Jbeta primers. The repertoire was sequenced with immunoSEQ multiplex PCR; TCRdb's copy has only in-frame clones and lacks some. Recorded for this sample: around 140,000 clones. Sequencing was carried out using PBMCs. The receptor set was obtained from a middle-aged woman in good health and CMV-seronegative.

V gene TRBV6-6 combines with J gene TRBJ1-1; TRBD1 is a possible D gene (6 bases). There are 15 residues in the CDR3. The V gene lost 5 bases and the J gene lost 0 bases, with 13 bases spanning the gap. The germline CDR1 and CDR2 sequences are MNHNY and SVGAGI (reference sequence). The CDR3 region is CASSRPGQLNTEAFF. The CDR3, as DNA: TGTGCCAGCAGTAGACCGGGACAACTGAACACTGAAGCTTTCTTT.

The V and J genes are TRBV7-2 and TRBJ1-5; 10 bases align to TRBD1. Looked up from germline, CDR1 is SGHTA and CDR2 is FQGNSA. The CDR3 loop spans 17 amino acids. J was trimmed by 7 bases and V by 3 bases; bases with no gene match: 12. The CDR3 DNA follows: TGTGCCAGCAGCTTTCCCCGGGACAGGGGCTTCCAGCAGCCCCAGCATTTT. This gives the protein CASSFPRDRGFQQPQHF.

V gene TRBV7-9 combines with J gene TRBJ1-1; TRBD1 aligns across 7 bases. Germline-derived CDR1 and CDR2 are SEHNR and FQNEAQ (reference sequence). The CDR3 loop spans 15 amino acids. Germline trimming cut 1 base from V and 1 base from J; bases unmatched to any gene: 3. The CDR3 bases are TGTGCCAGCAGCTTAGGTGAGGGGGCGAACACTGAAGCTTTCTTT. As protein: CASSLGEGANTEAFF.

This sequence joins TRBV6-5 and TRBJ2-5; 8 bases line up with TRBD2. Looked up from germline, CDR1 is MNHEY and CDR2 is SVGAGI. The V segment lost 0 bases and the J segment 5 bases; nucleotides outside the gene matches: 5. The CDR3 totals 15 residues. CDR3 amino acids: CASSYSRKRGETQYF. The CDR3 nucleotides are TGTGCCAGCAGTTACTCAAGGAAGCGGGGGGAGACCCAGTACTTC.

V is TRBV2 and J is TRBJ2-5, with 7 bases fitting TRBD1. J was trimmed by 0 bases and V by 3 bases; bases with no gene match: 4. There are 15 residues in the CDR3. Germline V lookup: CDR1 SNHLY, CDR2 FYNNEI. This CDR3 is CASSDKGANQETQYF. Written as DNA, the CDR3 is TGTGCCAGCAGTGATAAGGGGGCGAACCAAGAGACCCAGTACTTC.

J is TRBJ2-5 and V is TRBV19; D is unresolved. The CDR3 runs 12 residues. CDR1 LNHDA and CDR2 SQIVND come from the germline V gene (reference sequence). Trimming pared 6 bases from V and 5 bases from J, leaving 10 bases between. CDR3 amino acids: CASSLNSETQYF. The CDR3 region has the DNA TGTGCCAGTAGCCTAAATTCGGAGACCCAGTACTTC.

The CDR3 protein is CASSEFRDFYGYTF. CDR3 DNA: TGTGCCAGCAGTGAGTTCCGGGACTTCTATGGCTACACCTTC. The V gene is TRBV25-1, the J gene TRBJ1-2; TRBD1 is a possible D gene (5 bases). CDR1 and CDR2 from the germline V gene are MGHDK and SYGVNS. The CDR3 totals 14 residues. Trimming cost V 3 bases and J 4 bases, with 12 bases left between them.

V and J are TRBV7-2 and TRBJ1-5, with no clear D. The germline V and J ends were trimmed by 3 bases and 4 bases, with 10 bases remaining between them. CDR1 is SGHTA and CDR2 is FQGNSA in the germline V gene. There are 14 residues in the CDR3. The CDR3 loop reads CASSFQAFNQPQHF. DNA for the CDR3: TGTGCCAGCAGCTTTCAGGCCTTTAATCAGCCCCAGCATTTT.

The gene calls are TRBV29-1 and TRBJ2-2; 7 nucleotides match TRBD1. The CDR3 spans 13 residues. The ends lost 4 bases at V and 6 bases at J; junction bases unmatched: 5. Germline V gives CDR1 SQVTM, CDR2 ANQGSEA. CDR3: CSVGQGVAGELFF. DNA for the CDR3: TGCAGCGTTGGACAGGGTGTCGCCGGGGAGCTGTTTTTT.

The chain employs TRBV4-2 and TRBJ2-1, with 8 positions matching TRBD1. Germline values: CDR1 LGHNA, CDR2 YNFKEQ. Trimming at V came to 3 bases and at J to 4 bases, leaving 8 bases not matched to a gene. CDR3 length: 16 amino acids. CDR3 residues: CASSHPARQGYNEQFF. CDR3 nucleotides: TGTGCCAGCAGCCATCCAGCCAGACAGGGGTACAATGAGCAGTTCTTC.

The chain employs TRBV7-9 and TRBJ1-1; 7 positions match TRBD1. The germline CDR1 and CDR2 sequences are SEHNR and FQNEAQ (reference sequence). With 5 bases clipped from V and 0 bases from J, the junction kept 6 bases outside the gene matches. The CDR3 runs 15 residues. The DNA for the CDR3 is TGTGCCAGCAGCGTACAGGGGTCTGTGAACACTGAAGCTTTCTTT. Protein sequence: CASSVQGSVNTEAFF. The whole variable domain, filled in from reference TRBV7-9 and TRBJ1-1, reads DTGVSQNPRHKITKRGQNVTFRCDPISEHNRLYWYRQTLGQGPEFLTYFQNEAQLEKSRLLSDRFSAERPKGSFSTLEIQRTEQGDSAMYLCASSVQGSVNTEAFFGQGTRLTVV.

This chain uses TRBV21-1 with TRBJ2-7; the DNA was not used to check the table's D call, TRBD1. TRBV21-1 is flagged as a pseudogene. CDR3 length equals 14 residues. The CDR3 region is CASSGDRGFYEQYV. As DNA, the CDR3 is TGTGCCAGCAGCGGGGACAGGGGTTTCTACGAGCAGTACGTC.

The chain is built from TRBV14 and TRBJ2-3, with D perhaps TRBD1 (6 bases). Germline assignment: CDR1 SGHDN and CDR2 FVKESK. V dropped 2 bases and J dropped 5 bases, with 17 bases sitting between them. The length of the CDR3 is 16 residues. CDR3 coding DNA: TGTGCCAGCAGCCAAAGCCGGGACACCACACGAGATACGCAGTATTTT. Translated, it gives CASSQSRDTTRDTQYF. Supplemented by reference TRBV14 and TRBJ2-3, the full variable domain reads EAGVTQFPSHSVIEKGQTVTLRCDPISGHDNLYWYRRVMGKEIKFLLHFVKESKQDESGMPNNRFLAERTGGTYSTLKVQPAELEDSGVYFCASSQSRDTTRDTQYFGPGTRLTVL.

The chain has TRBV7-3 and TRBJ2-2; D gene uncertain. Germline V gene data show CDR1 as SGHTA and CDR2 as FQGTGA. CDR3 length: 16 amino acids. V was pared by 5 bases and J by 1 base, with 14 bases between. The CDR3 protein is CASSPQTSLNTGELFF. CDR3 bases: TGTGCCAGCAGCCCGCAGACTTCTCTGAACACCGGGGAGCTGTTTTTT. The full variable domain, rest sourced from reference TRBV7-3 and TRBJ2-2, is GAGVSQTPSNKVTEKGKYVELRCDPISGHTALYWYRQSLGQGPEFLIYFQGTGAADDSGLPNDRFFAVRPEGSVSTLKIQRTERGDSAVYLCASSPQTSLNTGELFFGEGSRLTVL.